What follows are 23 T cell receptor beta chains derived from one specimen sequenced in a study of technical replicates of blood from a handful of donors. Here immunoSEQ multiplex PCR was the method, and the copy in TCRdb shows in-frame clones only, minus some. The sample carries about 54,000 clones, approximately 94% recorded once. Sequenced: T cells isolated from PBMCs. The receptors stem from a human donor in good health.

Here the CDR3 DNA reads TGTGCCAGCAGCGGCCTGGGGGGGCGGAATGAGCAGTTCTTC. It encodes CASSGLGGRNEQFF. The rearrangement uses TRBV7-9 and TRBJ2-1; tentative D call: TRBD2 (7 bases). Germline CDR1 SEHNR, CDR2 FQNEAQ (reference sequence). This CDR3 comprises 14 residues. Between the trimmed V and J ends, which lost 5 bases and 7 bases, there was a span of 15 bases.

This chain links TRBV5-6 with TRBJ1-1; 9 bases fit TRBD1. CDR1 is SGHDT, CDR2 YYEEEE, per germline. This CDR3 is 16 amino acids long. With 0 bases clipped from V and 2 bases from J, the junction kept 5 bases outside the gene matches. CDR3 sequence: CASSLEGTGPNTEAFF. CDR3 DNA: TGTGCCAGCAGCTTGGAGGGGACAGGGCCTAACACTGAAGCTTTCTTT.

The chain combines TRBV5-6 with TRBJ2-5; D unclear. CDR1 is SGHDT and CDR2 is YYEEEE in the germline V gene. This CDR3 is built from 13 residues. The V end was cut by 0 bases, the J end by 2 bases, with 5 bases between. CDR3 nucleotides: TGTGCCAGCAGCTTGGTTCTTCAAGAGACCCAGTACTTC. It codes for CASSLVLQETQYF.

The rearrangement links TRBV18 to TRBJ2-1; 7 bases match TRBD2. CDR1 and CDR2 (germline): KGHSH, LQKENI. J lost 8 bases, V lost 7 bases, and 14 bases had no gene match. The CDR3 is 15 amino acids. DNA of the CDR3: TGTGCCAGCTTATCGACACTTGGGGAGGGGCATGAGCAGTTCTTC. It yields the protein CASLSTLGEGHEQFF.

This chain's CDR3 is CASSLVGQGIPHGYTF. CDR3 DNA: TGCGCCAGCAGCTTAGTGGGACAGGGTATCCCTCATGGCTACACCTTC. The gene calls are TRBV5-1 and TRBJ1-2; 9 bases match TRBD1. CDR3 length: 16 residues. Germline loops: CDR1 SGHRS, CDR2 YFSETQ. With V trimmed by 2 bases and J by 6 bases, 11 bases remained unmatched.

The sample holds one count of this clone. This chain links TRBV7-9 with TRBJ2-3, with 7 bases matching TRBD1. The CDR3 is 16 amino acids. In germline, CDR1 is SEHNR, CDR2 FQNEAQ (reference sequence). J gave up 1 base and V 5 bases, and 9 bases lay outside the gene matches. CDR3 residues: CASSRRNRGGTDTQYF. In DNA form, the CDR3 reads TGTGCCAGCAGCCGCCGAAACAGGGGAGGCACAGATACGCAGTATTTT.

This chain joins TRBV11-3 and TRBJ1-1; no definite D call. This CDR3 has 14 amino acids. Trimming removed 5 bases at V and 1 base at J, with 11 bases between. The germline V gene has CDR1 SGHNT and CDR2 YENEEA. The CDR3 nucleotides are TGTGCCAGCAGCCAGAGTAGCAGGAACACTGAAGCTTTCTTT. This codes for CASSQSSRNTEAFF. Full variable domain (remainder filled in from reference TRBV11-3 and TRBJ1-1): EAGVVQSPRYKIIEKKQPVAFWCNPISGHNTLYWYLQNLGQGPELLIRYENEEAVDDSQLPKDRFSAERLKGVDSTLKIQPAELGDSAVYLCASSQSSRNTEAFFGQGTRLTVV.

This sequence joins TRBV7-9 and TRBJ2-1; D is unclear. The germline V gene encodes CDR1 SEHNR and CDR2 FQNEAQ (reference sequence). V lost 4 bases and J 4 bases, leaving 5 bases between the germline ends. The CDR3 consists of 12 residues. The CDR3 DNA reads TGTGCCAGCAGCTCAGGATACAATGAGCAGTTCTTC. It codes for CASSSGYNEQFF. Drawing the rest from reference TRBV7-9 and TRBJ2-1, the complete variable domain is DTGVSQNPRHKITKRGQNVTFRCDPISEHNRLYWYRQTLGQGPEFLTYFQNEAQLEKSRLLSDRFSAERPKGSFSTLEIQRTEQGDSAMYLCASSSGYNEQFFGPGTRLTVL.

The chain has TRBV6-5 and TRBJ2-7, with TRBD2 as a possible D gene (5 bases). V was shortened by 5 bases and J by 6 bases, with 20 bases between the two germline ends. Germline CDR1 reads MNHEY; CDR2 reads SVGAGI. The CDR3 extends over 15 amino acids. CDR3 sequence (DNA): TGTGCCAGCAGTCCCTTGACGGCCCAAACTAGCGAGCAGTACTTC. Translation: CASSPLTAQTSEQYF.

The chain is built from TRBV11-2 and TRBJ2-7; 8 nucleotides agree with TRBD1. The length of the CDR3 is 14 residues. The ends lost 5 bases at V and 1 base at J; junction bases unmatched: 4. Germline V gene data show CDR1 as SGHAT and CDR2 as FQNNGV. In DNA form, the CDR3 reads TGTGCCAGCAGCCAAGGACAGGGTTCCTACGAGCAGTACTTC. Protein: CASSQGQGSYEQYF.

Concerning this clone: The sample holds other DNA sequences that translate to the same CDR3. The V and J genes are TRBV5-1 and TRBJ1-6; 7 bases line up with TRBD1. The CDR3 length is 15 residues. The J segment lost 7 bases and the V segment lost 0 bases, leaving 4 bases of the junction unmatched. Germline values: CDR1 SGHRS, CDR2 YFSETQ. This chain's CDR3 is CASSLGGTENSPLHF. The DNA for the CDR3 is TGCGCCAGCAGCTTGGGAGGGACAGAGAATTCACCCCTCCACTTT.

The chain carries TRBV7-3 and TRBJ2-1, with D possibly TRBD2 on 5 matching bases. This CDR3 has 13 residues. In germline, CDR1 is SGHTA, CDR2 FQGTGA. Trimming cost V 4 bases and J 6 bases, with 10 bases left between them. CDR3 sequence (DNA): TGTGCCAGCAGCTCCCGGACTTCCAATGAGCAGTTCTTC. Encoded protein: CASSSRTSNEQFF. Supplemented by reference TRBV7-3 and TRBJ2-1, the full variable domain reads GAGVSQTPSNKVTEKGKYVELRCDPISGHTALYWYRQSLGQGPEFLIYFQGTGAADDSGLPNDRFFAVRPEGSVSTLKIQRTERGDSAVYLCASSSRTSNEQFFGPGTRLTVL.

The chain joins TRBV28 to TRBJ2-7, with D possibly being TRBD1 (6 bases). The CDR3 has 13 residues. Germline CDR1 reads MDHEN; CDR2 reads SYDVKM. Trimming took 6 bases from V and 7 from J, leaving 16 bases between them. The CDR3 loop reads CASSPRTGWEQYF. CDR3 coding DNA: TGTGCCAGCAGCCCTCGTACAGGGTGGGAGCAGTACTTC.

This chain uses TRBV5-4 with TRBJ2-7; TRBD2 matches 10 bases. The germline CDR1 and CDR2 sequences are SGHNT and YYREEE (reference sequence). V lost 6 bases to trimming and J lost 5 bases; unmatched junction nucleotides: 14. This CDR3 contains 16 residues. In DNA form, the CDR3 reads TGTGCCAGCATAGCAGGAAGCGGGAGGGTCCGGGACGAGCAGTACTTC. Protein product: CASIAGSGRVRDEQYF.

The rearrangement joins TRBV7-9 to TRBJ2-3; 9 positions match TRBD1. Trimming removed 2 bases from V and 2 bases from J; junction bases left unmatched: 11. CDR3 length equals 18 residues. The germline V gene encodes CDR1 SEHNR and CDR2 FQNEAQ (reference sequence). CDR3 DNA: TGTGCCAGCAGCTTAAAGGCCCTCGGGACAGGGATCACAGATACGCAGTATTTT. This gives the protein CASSLKALGTGITDTQYF.

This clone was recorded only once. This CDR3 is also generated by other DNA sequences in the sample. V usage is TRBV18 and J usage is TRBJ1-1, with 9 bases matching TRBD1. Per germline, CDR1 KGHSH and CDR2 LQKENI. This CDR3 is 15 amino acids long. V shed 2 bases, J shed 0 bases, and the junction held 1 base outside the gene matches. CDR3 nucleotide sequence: TGTGCCAGCTCACCAGACAGGGGGTTGAACACTGAAGCTTTCTTT. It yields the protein CASSPDRGLNTEAFF.

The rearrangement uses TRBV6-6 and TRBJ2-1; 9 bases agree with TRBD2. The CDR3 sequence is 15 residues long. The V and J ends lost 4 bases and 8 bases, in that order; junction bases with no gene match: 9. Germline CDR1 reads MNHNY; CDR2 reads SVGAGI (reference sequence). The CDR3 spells CASSFGLAPLDEQFF. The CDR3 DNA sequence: TGTGCCAGCAGTTTTGGACTAGCGCCTTTGGATGAGCAGTTCTTC.

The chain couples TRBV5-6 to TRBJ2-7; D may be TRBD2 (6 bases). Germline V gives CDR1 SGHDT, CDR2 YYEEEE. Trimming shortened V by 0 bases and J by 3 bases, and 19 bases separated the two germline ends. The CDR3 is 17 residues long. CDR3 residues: CASSLASGEGGFYEQYF. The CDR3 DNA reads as TGTGCCAGCAGCTTGGCTTCGGGCGAGGGAGGATTCTACGAGCAGTACTTC. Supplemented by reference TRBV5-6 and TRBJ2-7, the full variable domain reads DAGVTQSPTHLIKTRGQQVTLRCSPKSGHDTVSWYQQALGQGPQFIFQYYEEEERQRGNFPDRFSGHQFPNYSSELNVNALLLGDSALYLCASSLASGEGGFYEQYFGPGTRLTVT.

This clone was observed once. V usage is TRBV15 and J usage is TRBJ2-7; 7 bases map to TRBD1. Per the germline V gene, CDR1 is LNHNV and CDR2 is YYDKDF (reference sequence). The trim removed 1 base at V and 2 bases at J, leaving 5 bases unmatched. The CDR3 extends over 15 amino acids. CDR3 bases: TGTGCCACCAGCAGAGTCGCCACAGGGGCCTACGAGCAGTACTTC. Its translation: CATSRVATGAYEQYF. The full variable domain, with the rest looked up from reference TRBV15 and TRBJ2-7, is DAMVIQNPRYQVTQFGKPVTLSCSQTLNHNVMYWYQQKSSQAPKLLFHYYDKDFNNEADTPDNFQSRRPNTSFCFLDIRSPGLGDTAMYLCATSRVATGAYEQYFGPGTRLTVT.

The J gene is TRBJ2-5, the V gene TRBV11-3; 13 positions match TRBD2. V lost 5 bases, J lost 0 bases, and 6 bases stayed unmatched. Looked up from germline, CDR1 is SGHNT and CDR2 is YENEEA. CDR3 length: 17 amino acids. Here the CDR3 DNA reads TGTGCCAGCAGCCCGGGACTAGCGGGATTGAACCAAGAGACCCAGTACTTC. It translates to CASSPGLAGLNQETQYF.

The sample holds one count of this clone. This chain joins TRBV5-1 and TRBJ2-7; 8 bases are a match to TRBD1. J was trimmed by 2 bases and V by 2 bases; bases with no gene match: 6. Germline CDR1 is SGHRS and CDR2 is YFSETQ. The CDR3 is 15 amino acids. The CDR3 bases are TGCGCCAGCAGCTTTTTTCGGGACAGGCCCTACGAGCAGTACTTC. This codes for CASSFFRDRPYEQYF.

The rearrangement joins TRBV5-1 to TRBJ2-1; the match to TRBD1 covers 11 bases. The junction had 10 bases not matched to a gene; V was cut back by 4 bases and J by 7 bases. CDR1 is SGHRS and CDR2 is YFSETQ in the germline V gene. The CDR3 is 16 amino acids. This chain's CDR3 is CASSPDGTGGSNEQFF. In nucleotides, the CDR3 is TGCGCCAGCAGCCCTGACGGGACAGGGGGTAGTAATGAGCAGTTCTTC.

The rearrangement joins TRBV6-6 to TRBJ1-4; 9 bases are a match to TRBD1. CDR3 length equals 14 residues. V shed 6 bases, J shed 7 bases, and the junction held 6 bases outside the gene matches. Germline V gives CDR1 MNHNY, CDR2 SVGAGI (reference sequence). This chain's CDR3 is CASSWGQGSEKLFF. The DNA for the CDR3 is TGTGCCAGCAGCTGGGGACAGGGCAGTGAAAAACTGTTTTTT.